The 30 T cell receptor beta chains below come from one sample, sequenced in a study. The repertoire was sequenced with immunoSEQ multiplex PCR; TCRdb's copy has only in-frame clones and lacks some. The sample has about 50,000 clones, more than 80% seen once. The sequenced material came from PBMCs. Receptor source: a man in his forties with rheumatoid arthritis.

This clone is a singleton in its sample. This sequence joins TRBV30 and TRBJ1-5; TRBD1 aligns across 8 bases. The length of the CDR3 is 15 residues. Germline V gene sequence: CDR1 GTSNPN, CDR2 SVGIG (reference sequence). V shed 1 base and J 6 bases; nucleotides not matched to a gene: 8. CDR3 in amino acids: CAWSDTTGAGQPQHF. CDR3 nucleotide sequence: TGTGCCTGGAGTGACACGACAGGGGCCGGTCAGCCCCAGCATTTT.

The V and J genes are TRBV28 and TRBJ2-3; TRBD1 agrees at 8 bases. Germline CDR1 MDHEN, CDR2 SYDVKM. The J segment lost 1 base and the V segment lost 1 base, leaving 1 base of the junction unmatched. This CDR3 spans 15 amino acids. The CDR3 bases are TGTGCCAGCAGTTTATCGGGACAGGGCACAGATACGCAGTATTTT. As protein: CASSLSGQGTDTQYF.

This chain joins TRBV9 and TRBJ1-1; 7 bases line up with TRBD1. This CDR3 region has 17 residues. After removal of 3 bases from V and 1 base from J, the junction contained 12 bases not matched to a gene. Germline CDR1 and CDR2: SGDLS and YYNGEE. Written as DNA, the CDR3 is TGTGCCAGCAGCGCGGACCCCAACAGGGGCACGAACACTGAAGCTTTCTTT. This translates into CASSADPNRGTNTEAFF.

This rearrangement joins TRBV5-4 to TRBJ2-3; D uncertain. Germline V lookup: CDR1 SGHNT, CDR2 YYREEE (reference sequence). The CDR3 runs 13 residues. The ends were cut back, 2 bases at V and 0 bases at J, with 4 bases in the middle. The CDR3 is CASSLSSTDTQYF. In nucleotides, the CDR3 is TGTGCCAGCAGCTTAAGCAGCACAGATACGCAGTATTTT.

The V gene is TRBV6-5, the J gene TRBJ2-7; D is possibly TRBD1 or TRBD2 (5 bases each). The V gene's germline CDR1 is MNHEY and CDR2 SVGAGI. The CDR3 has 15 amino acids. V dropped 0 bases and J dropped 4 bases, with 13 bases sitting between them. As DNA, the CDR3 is TGTGCCAGCAGTTACTCGGGGCAGGGCGGGTACGAGCAGTACTTC. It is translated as CASSYSGQGGYEQYF.

The CDR3 loop reads CASSIDGQGIEGYTF. DNA of the CDR3: TGTGCCAGTAGTATAGACGGACAGGGGATAGAAGGCTACACCTTC. The genes are TRBV19 and TRBJ1-2; 9 bases map to TRBD1. The length of the CDR3 is 15 residues. V lost 0 bases and J lost 8; bases outside the gene matches: 7. The V gene's germline CDR1 is LNHDA and CDR2 SQIVND (reference sequence).

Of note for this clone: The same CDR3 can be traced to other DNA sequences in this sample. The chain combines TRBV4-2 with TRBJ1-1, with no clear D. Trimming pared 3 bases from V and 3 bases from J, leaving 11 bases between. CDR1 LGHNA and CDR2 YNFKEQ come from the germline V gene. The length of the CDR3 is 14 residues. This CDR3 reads CASSQASRDTEAFF. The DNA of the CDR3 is TGTGCCAGCAGCCAGGCGTCCCGGGACACTGAAGCTTTCTTT.

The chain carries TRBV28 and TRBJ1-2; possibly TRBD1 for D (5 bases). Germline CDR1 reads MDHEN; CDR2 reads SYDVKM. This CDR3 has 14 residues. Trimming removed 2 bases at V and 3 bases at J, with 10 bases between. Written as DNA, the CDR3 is TGTGCCAGCAGTTTAGGGGGGGACCACTATGGCTACACCTTC. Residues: CASSLGGDHYGYTF.

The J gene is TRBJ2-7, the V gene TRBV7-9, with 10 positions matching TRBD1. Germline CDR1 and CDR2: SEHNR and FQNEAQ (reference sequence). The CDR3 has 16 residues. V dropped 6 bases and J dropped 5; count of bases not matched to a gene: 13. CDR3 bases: TGTGCCAGCAGTCGCCTTCGGGGACAGGGGTACCACGAGCAGTACTTC. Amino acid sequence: CASSRLRGQGYHEQYF.

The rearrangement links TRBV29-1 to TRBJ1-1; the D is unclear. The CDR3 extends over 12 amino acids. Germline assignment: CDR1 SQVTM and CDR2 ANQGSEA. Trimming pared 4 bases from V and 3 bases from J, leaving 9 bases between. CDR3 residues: CSVVGTYTEAFF. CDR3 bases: TGCAGCGTTGTTGGCACATACACTGAAGCTTTCTTT.

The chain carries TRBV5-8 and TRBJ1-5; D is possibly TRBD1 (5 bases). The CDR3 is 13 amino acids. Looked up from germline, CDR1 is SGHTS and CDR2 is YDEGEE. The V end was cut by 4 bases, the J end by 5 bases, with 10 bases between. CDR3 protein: CASSKDSYQPQHF. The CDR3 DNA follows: TGTGCCAGCAGCAAAGACAGCTATCAGCCCCAGCATTTT.

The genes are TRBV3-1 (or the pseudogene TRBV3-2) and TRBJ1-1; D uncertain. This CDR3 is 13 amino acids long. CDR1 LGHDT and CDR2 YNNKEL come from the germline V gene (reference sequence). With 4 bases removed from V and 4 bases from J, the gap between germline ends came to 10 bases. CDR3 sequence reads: CASSRTGSTEAFF. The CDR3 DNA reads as TGTGCCAGCAGCCGGACGGGTAGCACTGAAGCTTTCTTT.

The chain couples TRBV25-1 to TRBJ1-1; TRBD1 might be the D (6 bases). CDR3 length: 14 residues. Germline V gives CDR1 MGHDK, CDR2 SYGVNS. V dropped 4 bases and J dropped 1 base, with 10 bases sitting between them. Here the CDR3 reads CASSAPGANTEAFF. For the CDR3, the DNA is TGTGCCAGCAGTGCTCCGGGGGCGAACACTGAAGCTTTCTTT.

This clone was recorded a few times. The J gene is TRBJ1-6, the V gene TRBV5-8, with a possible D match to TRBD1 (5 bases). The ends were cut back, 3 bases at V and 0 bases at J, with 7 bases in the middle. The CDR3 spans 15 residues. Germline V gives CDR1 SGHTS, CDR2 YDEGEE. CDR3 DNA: TGTGCCAGCAGCTGGGGGAGCTCCTATAATTCACCCCTCCACTTT. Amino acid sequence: CASSWGSSYNSPLHF. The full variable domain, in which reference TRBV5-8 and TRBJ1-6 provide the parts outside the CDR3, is EAGVTQSPTHLIKTRGQQATLRCSPISGHTSVYWYQQALGLGLQFLLWYDEGEERNRGNFPPRFSGRQFPNYSSELNVNALELEDSALYLCASSWGSSYNSPLHFGNGTRLTVT.

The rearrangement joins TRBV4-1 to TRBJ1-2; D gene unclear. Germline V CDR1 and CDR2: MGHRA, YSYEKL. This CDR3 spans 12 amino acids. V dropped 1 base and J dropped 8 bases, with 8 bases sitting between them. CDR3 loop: CASSQGMGGYTF. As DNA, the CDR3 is TGCGCCAGCAGCCAAGGAATGGGAGGCTACACCTTC.

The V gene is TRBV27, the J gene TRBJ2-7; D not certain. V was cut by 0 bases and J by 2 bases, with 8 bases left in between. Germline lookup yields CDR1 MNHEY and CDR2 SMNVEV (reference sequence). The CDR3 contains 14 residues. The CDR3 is CASSLSPRTYEQYF. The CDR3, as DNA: TGTGCCAGCAGTTTATCGCCTAGAACCTACGAGCAGTACTTC.

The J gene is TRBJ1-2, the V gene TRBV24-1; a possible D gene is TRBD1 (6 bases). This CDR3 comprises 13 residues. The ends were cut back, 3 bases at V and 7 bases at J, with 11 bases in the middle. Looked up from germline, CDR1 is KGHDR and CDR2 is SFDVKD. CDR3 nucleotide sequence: TGTGCCACCAGTGATCGGGGGGCTGGTGGCTACACCTTC. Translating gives CATSDRGAGGYTF.

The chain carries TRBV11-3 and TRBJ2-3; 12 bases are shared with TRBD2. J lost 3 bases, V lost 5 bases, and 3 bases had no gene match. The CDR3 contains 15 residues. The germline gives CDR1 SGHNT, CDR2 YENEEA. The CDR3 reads CASSHGTSGTDTQYF. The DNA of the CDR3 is TGTGCCAGCAGCCACGGGACTAGCGGGACAGATACGCAGTATTTT.

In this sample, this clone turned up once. The CDR3 spells CAISESLGTGPHEQYF. CDR3 coding DNA: TGTGCCATCAGTGAGTCGTTGGGGACAGGCCCCCACGAGCAGTACTTC. V gene TRBV10-3 combines with J gene TRBJ2-7, with 8 bases aligning to TRBD1. This CDR3 contains 16 residues. Germline loops: CDR1 ENHRY, CDR2 SYGVKD. Trimming removed 0 bases from V and 5 bases from J; junction bases left unmatched: 9.

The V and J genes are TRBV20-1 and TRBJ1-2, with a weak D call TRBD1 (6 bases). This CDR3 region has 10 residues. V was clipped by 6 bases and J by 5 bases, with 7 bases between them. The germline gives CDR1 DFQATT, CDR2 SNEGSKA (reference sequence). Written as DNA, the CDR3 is TGCAGTGCAAGGGGGTATGGCTACACCTTC. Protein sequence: CSARGYGYTF.

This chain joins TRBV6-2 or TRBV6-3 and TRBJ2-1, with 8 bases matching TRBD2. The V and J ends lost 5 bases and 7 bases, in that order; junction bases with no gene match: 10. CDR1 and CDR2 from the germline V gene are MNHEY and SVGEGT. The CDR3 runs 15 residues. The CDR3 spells CASSPHGGGGNEQFF. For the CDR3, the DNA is TGTGCCAGCAGTCCCCACGGGGGGGGCGGGAATGAGCAGTTCTTC.

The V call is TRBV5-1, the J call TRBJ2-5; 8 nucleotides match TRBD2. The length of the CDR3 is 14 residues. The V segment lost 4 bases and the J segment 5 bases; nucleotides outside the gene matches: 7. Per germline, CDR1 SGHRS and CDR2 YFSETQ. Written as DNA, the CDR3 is TGCGCCAGCAGCGTCGGGGGGGCCCGGGAGACCCAGTACTTC. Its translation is CASSVGGARETQYF.

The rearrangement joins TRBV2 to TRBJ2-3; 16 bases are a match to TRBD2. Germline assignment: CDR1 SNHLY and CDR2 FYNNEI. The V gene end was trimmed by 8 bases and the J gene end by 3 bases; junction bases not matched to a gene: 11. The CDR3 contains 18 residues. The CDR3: CASQSGTSGGASTDTQYF. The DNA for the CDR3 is TGTGCCAGCCAATCTGGGACTAGCGGGGGGGCTTCTACAGATACGCAGTATTTT.

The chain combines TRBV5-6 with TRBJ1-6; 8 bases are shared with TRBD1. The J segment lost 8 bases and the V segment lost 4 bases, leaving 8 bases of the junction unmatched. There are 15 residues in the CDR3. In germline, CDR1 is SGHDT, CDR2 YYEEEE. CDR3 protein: CASSLGQGLDSPLHF. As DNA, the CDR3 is TGTGCCAGCAGCCTCGGACAGGGATTGGATTCACCCCTCCACTTT.

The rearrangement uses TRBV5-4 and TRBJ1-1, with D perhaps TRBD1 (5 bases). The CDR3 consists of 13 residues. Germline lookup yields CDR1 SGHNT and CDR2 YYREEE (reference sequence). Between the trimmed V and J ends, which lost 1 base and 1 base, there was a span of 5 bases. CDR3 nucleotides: TGTGCCAGCAGCTTGCAGGGGAACACTGAAGCTTTCTTT. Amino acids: CASSLQGNTEAFF. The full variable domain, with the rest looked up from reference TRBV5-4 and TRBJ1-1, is ETGVTQSPTHLIKTRGQQVTLRCSSQSGHNTVSWYQQALGQGPQFIFQYYREEENGRGNFPPRFSGLQFPNYSSELNVNALELDDSALYLCASSLQGNTEAFFGQGTRLTVV.

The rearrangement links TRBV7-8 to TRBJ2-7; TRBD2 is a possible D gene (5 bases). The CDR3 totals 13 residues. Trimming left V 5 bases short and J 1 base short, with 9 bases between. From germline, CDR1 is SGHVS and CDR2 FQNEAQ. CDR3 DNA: TGTGCCAGCAGCGGTAGCGCGTCCTACGAGCAGTACTTC. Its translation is CASSGSASYEQYF.

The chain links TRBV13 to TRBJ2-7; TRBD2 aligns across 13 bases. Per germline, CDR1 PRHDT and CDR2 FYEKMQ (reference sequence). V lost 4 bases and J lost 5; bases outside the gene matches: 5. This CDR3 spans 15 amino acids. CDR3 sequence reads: CASSSTSGRFDEQYF. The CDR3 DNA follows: TGTGCCAGCAGCTCGACTAGCGGGAGGTTCGACGAGCAGTACTTC.

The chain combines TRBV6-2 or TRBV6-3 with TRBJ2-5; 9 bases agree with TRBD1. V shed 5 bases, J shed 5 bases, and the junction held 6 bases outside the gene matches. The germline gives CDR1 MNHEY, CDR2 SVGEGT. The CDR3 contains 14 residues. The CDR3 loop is CASSRTGVSETQYF. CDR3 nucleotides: TGTGCCAGCAGTCGGACAGGGGTTTCGGAGACCCAGTACTTC.

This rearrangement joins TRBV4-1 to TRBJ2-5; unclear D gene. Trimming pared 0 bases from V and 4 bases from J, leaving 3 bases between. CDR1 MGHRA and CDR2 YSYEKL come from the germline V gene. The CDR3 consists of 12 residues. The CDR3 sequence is CASSQEGETQYF. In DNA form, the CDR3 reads TGCGCCAGCAGCCAAGAGGGAGAGACCCAGTACTTC.

CDR3 residues: CATSHDGTGVNEQFF. The CDR3 DNA reads TGTGCCACCAGTCATGACGGGACAGGAGTCAATGAGCAGTTCTTC. The rearrangement joins TRBV24-1 to TRBJ2-1; 8 bases align to TRBD1. The CDR3 spans 15 residues. The germline V gene has CDR1 KGHDR and CDR2 SFDVKD. With V trimmed by 6 bases and J by 6 bases, 9 bases remained unmatched.